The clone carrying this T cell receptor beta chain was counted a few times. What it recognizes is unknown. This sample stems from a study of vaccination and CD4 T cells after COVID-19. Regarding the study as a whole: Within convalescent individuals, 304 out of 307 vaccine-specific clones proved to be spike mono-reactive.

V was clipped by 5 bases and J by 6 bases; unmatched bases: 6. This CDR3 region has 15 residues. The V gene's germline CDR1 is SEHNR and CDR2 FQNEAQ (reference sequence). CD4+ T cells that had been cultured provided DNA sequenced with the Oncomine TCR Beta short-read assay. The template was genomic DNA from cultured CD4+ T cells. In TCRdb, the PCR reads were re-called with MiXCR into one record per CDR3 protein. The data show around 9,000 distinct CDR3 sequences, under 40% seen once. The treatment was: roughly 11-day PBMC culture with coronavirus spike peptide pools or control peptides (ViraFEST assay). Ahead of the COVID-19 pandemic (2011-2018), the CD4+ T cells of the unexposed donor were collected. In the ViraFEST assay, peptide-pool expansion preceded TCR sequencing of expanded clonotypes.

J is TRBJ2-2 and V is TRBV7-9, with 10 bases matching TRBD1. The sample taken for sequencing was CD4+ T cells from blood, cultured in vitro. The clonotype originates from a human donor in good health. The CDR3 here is CASSLDRGIAGELFF. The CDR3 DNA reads TGTGCCAGCAGCCTGGACAGGGGGATCGCCGGGGAGCTGTTTTTT. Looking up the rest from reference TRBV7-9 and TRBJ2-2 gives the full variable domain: DTGVSQNPRHKITKRGQNVTFRCDPISEHNRLYWYRQTLGQGPEFLTYFQNEAQLEKSRLLSDRFSAERPKGSFSTLEIQRTEQGDSAMYLCASSLDRGIAGELFFGEGSRLTVL.